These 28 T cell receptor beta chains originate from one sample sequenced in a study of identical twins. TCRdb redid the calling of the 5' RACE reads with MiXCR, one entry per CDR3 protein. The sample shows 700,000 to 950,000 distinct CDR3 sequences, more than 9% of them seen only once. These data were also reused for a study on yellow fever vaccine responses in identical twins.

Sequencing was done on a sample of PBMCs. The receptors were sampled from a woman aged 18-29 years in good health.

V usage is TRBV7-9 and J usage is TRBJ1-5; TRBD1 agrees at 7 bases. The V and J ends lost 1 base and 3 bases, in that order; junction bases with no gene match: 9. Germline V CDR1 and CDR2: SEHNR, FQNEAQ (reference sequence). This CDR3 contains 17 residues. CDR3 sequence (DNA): TGTGCCAGCAGCTTAGGGTCGACAGGGAGCCTCAATCAGCCCCAGCATTTT. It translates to CASSLGSTGSLNQPQHF.

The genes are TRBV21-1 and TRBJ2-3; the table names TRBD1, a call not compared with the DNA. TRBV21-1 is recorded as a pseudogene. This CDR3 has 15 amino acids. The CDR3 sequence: CASSTHGTGPDTQYF. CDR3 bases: TGTGCCAGCAGCACCCACGGGACGGGACCAGATACGCAGTATTTT.

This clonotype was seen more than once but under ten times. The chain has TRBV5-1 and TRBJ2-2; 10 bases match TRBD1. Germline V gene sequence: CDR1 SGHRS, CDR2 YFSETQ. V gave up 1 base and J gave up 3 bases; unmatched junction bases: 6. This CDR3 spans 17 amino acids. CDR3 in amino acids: CASSLSGDRGYTGELFF. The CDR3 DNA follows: TGCGCCAGCAGCTTGTCCGGGGACAGGGGCTACACCGGGGAGCTGTTTTTT.

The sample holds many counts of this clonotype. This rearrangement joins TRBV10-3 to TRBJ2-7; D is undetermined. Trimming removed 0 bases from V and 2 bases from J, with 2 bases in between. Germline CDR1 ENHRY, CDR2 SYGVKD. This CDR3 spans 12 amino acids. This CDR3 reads CAISESPYEQYF. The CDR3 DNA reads TGTGCCATCAGTGAGTCACCCTACGAGCAGTACTTC.

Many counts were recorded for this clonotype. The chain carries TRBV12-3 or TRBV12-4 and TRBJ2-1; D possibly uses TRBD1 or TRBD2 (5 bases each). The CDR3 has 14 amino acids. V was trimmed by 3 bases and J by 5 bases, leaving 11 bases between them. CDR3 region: CASSFRGRDNEQFF. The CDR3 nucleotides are TGTGCCAGCAGTTTCCGGGGCCGGGACAATGAGCAGTTCTTC.

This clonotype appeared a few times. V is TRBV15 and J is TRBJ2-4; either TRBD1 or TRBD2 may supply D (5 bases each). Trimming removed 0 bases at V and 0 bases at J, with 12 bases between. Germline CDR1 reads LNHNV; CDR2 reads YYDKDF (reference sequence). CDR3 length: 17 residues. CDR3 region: CATSRDTGLSAKNIQYF. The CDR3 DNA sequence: TGTGCCACCAGCAGAGATACGGGGCTATCAGCCAAAAACATTCAGTACTTC.

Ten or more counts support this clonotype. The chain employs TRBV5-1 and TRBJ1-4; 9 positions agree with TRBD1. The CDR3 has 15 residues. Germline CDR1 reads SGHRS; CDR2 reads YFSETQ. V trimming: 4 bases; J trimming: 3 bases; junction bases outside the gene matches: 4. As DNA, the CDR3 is TGCGCCAGCAGCGCGGGACAGGGAGCTAATGAAAAACTGTTTTTT. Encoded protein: CASSAGQGANEKLFF.

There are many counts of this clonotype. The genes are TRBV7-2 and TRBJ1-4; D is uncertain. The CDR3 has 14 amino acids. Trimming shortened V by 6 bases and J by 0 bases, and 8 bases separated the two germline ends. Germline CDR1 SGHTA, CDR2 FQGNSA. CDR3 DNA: TGTGCCAGCAGGCCCGGGACAACTAATGAAAAACTGTTTTTT. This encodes CASRPGTTNEKLFF.

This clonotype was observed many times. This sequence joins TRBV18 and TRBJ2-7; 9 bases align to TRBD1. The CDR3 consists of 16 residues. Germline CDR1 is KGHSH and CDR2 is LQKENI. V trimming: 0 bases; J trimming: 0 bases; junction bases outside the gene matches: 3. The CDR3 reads CASSPPQDRGSYEQYF. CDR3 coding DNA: TGTGCCAGCTCACCACCTCAGGACAGGGGCTCCTACGAGCAGTACTTC.

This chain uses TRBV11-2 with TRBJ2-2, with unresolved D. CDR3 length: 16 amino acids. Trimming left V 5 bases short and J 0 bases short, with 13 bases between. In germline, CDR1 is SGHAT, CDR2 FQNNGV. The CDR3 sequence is CASSLGSRANTGELFF. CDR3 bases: TGTGCCAGCAGCCTAGGCTCTCGGGCGAACACCGGGGAGCTGTTTTTT.

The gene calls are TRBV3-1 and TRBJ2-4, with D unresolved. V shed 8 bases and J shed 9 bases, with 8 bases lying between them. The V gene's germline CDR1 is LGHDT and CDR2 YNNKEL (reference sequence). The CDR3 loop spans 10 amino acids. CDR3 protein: CASGQPIQYF. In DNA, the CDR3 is TGTGCCAGCGGGCAGCCCATTCAGTACTTC. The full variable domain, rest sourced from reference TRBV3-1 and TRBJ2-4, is DTAVSQTPKYLVTQMGNDKSIKCEQNLGHDTMYWYKQDSKKFLKIMFSYNNKELIINETVPNRFSPKSPDKAHLNLHINSLELGDSAVYFCASGQPIQYFGAGTRLSVL.

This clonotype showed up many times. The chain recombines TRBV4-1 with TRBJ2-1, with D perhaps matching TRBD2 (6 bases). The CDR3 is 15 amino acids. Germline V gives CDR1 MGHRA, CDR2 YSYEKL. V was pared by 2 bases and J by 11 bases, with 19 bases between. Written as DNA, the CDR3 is TGCGCCAGCAGCCAACTGGCGGGGAGCCCTACCAAGCAGTTCTTC. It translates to CASSQLAGSPTKQFF.

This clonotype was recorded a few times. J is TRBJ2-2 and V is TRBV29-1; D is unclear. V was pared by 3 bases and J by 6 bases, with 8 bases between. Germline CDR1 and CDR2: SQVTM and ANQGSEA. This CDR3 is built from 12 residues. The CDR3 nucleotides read TGCAGCGTTGACGGCTCGGCCGGGGAGCTGTTTTTT. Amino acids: CSVDGSAGELFF.

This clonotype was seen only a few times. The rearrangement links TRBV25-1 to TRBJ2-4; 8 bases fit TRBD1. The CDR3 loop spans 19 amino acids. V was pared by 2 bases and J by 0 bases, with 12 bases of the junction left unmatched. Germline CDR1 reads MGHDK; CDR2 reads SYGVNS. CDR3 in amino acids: CASSEGSGGRGLAKNIQYF. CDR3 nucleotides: TGTGCCAGCAGTGAAGGGTCAGGGGGCCGGGGTCTAGCCAAAAACATTCAGTACTTC. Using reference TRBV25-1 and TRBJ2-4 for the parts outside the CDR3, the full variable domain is EADIYQTPRYLVIGTGKKITLECSQTMGHDKMYWYQQDPGMELHLIHYSYGVNSTEKGDLSSESTVSRIRTEHFPLTLESARPSHTSQYLCASSEGSGGRGLAKNIQYFGAGTRLSVL.

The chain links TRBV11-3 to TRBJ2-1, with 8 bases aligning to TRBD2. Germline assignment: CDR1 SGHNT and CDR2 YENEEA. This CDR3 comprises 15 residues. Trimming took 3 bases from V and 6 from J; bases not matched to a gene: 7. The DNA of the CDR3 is TGTGCCAGCAGCTTTTTAGCCGGGGGGGCCAATGAGCAGTTCTTC. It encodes CASSFLAGGANEQFF.

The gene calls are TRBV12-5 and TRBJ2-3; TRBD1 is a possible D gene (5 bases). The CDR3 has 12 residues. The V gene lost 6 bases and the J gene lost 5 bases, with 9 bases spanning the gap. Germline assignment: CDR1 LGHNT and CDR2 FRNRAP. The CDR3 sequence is CASGPDRDTQYF. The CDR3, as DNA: TGTGCTAGTGGACCCGACAGAGATACGCAGTATTTT.

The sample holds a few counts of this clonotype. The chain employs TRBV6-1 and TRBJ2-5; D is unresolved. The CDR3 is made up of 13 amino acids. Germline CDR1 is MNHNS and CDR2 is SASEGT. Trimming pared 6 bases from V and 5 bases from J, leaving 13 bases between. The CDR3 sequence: CASSRWSRETQYF. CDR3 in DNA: TGTGCCAGCAGCCGCTGGTCGAGGGAGACCCAGTACTTC.

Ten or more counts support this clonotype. CDR3 in amino acids: CSVETQGFWTEAFF. Here the CDR3 DNA reads TGCAGCGTTGAAACCCAGGGTTTTTGGACTGAAGCTTTCTTT. This rearrangement joins TRBV29-1 to TRBJ1-1; TRBD1 might be the D (5 bases). Trimming removed 2 bases at V and 5 bases at J, with 15 bases between. The CDR3 contains 14 residues. Germline lookup yields CDR1 SQVTM and CDR2 ANQGSEA. The complete variable domain, with remaining parts taken from reference TRBV29-1 and TRBJ1-1, reads SAVISQKPSRDICQRGTSLTIQCQVDSQVTMMFWYRQQPGQSLTLIATANQGSEATYESGFVIDKFPISRPNLTFSTLTVSNMSPEDSSIYLCSVETQGFWTEAFFGQGTRLTVV.

The CDR3 loop reads CASSLDAANTEAFF. DNA of the CDR3: TGTGCCAGCAGCTTGGATGCAGCGAACACTGAAGCTTTCTTT. The chain links TRBV5-6 to TRBJ1-1; the D is unclear. The ends were cut back, 0 bases at V and 1 base at J, with 7 bases in the middle. The CDR3 loop spans 14 amino acids. Germline assignment: CDR1 SGHDT and CDR2 YYEEEE.

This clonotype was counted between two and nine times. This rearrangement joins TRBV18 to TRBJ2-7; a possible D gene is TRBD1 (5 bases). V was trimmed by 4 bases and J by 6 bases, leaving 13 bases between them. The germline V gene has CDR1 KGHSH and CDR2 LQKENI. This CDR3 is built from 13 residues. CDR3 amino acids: CASSLQQQGEQYV. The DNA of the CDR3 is TGTGCCAGCTCACTACAACAGCAGGGCGAGCAGTACGTC.

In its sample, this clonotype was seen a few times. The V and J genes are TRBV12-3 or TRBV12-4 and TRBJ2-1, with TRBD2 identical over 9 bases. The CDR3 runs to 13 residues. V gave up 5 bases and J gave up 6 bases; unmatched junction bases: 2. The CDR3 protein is CASSETSGNEQFF. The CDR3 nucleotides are TGTGCCAGCAGTGAGACTAGCGGCAATGAGCAGTTCTTC.

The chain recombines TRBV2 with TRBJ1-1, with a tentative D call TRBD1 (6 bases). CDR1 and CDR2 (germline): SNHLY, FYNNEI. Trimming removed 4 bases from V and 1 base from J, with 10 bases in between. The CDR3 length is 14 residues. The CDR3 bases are TGTGCCAGCAGTGGGGGGGCGGCGAACACTGAAGCTTTCTTT. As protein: CASSGGAANTEAFF. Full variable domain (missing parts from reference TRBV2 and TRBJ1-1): EPEVTQTPSHQVTQMGQEVILRCVPISNHLYFYWYRQILGQKVEFLVSFYNNEISEKSEIFDDQFSVERPDGSNFTLKIRSTKLEDSAMYFCASSGGAANTEAFFGQGTRLTVV.

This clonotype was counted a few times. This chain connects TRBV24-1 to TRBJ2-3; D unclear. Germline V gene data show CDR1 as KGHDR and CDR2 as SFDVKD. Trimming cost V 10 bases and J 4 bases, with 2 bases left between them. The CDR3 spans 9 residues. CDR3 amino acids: CATADTQYF. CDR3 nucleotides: TGTGCCACGGCAGATACGCAGTATTTT.

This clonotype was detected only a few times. The DNA of the CDR3 is TGTGCCAGCAGCCCCCACGGAGGTCCAGATACGCAGTATTTT. Encoded protein: CASSPHGGPDTQYF. The rearrangement joins TRBV7-9 to TRBJ2-3; tentative D call: TRBD2 (5 bases). The CDR3 sequence is 14 residues long. Deletions cut 5 bases from V and 4 bases from J, with 13 bases between. CDR1 and CDR2 from the germline V gene are SEHNR and FQNEAQ (reference sequence). Full variable domain (missing parts from reference TRBV7-9 and TRBJ2-3): DTGVSQNPRHKITKRGQNVTFRCDPISEHNRLYWYRQTLGQGPEFLTYFQNEAQLEKSRLLSDRFSAERPKGSFSTLEIQRTEQGDSAMYLCASSPHGGPDTQYFGPGTRLTVL.

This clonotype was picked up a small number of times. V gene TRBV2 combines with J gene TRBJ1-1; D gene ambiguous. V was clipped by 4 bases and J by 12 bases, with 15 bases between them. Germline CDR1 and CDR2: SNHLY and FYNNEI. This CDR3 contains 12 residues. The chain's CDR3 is CASSGTPPGTFF. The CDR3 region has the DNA TGTGCCAGCAGTGGAACCCCGCCGGGAACTTTCTTT.

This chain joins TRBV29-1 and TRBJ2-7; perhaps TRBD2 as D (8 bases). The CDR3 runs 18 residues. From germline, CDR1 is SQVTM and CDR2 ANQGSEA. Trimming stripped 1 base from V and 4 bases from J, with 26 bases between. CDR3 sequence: CSVEGDSFSGTSNYEQYF. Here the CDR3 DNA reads TGCAGCGTTGAAGGGGACAGCTTTAGCGGGACGTCTAATTACGAGCAGTACTTC.

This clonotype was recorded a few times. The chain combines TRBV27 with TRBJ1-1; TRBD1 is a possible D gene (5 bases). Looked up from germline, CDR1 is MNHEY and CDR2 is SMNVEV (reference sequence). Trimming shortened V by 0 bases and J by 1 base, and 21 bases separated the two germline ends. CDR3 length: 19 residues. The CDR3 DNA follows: TGTGCCAGCAGTTTATCCGGGGGAGGTCCCTTTCCCCAGAACACTGAAGCTTTCTTT. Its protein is CASSLSGGGPFPQNTEAFF.

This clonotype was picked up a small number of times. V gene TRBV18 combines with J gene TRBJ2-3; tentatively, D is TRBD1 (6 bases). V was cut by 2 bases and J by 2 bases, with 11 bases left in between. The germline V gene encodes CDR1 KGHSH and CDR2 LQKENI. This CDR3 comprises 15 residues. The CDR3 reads CASSPSLGATDTQYF. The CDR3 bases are TGTGCCAGCTCACCAAGCCTGGGGGCCACAGATACGCAGTATTTT. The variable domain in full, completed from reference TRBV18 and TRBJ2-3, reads NAGVMQNPRHLVRRRGQEARLRCSPMKGHSHVYWYRQLPEEGLKFMVYLQKENIIDESGMPKERFSAEFPKEGPSILRIQQVVRGDSAAYFCASSPSLGATDTQYFGPGTRLTVL.